This TCR beta chain was captured by sequencing in a study of CD8+ T cells in alopecia areata. Extracted RNA was reverse transcribed, and the resulting cDNA served as sequencing template. Here immunoSEQ multiplex PCR was the method, and the copy in TCRdb shows in-frame clones only, minus some. The repertoire has some 100,000 clones, under 40% of them found once; the top ten carry about 3.1%. It was from PBMCs that CD4+ and CD8+ T cells were sorted. Per the germline V gene, CDR1 is MDHEN and CDR2 is SYDVKM. V dropped 7 bases and J dropped 7 bases, with 19 bases sitting between them. This CDR3 has 14 amino acids.

The sequenced sample was CD4+ T cells sorted from blood. The J gene is TRBJ1-2, the V gene TRBV28; no clear D gene. This receptor was obtained from a human donor with alopecia areata. The CDR3 sequence is CASTSGGGIGGYTF. As DNA, the CDR3 is TGTGCCAGCACCTCGGGAGGAGGGATAGGTGGCTACACCTTC.